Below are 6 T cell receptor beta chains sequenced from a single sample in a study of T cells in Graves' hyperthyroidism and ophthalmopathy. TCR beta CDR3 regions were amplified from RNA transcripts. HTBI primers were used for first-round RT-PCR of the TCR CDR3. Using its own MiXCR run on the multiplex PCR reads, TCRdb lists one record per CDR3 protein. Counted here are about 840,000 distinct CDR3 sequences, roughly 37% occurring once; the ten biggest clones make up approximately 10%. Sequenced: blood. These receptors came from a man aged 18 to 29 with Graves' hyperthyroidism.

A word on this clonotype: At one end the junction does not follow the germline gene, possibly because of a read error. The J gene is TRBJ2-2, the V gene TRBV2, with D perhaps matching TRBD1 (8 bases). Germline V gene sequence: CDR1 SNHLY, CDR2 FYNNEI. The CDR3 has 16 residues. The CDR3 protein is CASGQGGSLNPGELFF. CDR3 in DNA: TGTGCCAGCGGACAGGGAGGGAGTCTGAACCCCGGGGAGCTGTTTTTT.

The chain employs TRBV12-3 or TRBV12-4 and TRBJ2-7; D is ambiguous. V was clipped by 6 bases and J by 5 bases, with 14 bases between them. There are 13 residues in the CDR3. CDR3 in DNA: TGTGCCAGCAGCCCACAGTGGCAGGACGAGCAGTACTTC. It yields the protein CASSPQWQDEQYF.

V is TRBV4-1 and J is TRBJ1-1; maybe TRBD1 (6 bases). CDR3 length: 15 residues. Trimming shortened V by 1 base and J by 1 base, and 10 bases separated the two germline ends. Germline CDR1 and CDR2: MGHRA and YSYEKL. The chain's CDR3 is CASSQALQGNTEAFF. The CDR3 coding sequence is TGCGCCAGCAGCCAAGCCTTACAGGGGAACACTGAAGCTTTCTTT.

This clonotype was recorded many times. This chain's CDR3 is CASSLYRGQGYTF. The CDR3 region has the DNA TGTGCCAGCAGCCTCTACAGGGGGCAGGGCTACACCTTC. V is TRBV2 and J is TRBJ1-2; 9 bases align to TRBD1. V lost 6 bases to trimming and J lost 8 bases; unmatched junction nucleotides: 7. The CDR3 contains 13 residues. The germline CDR1 and CDR2 sequences are SNHLY and FYNNEI. Complete variable domain (other parts from reference TRBV2 and TRBJ1-2): EPEVTQTPSHQVTQMGQEVILRCVPISNHLYFYWYRQILGQKVEFLVSFYNNEISEKSEIFDDQFSVERPDGSNFTLKIRSTKLEDSAMYFCASSLYRGQGYTFGSGTRLTVV.

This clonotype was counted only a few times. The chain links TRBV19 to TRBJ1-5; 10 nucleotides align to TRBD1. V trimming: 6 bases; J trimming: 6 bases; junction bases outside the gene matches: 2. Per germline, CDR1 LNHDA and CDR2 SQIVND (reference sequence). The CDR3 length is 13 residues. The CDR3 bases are TGTGCCAGTAGGACAGGGGGCGTTCAGCCCCAGCATTTT. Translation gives CASRTGGVQPQHF. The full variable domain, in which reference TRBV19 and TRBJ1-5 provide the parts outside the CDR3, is DGGITQSPKYLFRKEGQNVTLSCEQNLNHDAMYWYRQDPGQGLRLIYYSQIVNDFQKGDIAEGYSVSREKKESFPLTVTSAQKNPTAFYLCASRTGGVQPQHFGDGTRLSIL.

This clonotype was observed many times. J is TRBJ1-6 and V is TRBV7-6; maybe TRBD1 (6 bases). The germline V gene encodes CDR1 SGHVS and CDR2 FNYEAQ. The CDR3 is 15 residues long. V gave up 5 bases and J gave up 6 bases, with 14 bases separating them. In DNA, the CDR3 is TGTGCCAGCAGCACCGTGGGGGGGGCTAATTCACCCCTCCACTTT. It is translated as CASSTVGGANSPLHF.